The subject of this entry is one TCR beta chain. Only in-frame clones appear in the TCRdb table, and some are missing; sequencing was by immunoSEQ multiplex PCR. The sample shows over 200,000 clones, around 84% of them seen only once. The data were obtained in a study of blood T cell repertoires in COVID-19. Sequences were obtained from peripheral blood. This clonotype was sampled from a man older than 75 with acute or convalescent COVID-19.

CDR3 DNA sequence: TGTGCCAGCAGCTCAACGGGGAACACCATATATTTT. Amino acid sequence: CASSSTGNTIYF. The rearrangement uses TRBV7-9 and TRBJ1-3; D is undetermined. The V gene's germline CDR1 is SEHNR and CDR2 FQNEAQ (reference sequence). The CDR3 totals 12 residues. The germline V and J ends were trimmed by 4 bases and 7 bases, with 8 bases remaining between them.